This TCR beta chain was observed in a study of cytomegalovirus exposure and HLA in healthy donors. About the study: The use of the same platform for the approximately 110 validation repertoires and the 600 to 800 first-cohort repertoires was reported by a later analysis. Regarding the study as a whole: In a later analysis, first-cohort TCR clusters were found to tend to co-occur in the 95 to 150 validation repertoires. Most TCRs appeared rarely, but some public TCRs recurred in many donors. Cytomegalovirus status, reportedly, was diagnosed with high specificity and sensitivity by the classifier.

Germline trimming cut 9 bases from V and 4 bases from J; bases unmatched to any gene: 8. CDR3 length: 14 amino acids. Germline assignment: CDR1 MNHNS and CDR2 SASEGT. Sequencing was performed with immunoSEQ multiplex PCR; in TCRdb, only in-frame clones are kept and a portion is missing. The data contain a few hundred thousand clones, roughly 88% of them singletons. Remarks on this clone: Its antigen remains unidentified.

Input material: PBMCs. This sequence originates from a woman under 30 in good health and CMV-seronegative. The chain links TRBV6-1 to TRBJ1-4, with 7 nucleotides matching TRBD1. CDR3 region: CASIRTGLNEKLFF. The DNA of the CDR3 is TGTGCCAGTATTCGGACAGGACTTAATGAAAAACTGTTTTTT.